This T cell receptor (beta chain) derives from a study of blood T cell repertoires in COVID-19. Categorization into cohorts depended on clinical history that participants reported. There are 15 residues in the CDR3. The V and J ends lost 4 bases and 0 bases respectively, with 14 bases between them. Germline loops: CDR1 SGDLS, CDR2 YYNGEE. TCRdb's table, derived via immunoSEQ multiplex PCR, lists solely in-frame clones and lacks some. The sample carries roughly 220,000 clones, about 86% recorded once. Sequenced material: PBMCs or T cells enriched from blood (not recorded which). The receptor was isolated from a woman between 40 and 50 years old with acute COVID-19. The rearrangement uses TRBV9 and TRBJ2-7; D possibly corresponds to TRBD2 (6 bases). The CDR3 coding sequence is TGTGCCAGCAGCACCCGGGACGGGAGCTCCTACGAGCAGTACTTC. Its protein product is CASSTRDGSSYEQYF.